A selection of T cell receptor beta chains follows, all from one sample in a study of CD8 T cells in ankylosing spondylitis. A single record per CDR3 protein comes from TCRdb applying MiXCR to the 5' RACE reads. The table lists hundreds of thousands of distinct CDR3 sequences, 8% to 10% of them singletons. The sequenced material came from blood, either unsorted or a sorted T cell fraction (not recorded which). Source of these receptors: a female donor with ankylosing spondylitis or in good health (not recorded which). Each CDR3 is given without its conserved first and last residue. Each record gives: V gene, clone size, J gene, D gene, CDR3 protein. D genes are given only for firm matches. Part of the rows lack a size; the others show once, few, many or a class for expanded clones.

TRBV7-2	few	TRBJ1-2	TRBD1	ASSPRTGDYGYT
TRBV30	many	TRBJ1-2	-	AWSEIGHGYT
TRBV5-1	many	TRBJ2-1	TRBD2	ASSLGGLAALGNEQF
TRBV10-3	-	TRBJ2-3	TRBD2	AISEALAGESTDTQY
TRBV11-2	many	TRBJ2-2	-	ASSLGVGLRNTGELF
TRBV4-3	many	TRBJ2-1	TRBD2	ASTRRKREGVTEQF
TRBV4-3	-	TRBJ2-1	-	ASSQDALDEQF
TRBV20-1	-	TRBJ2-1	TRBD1	SARPGGWNNEQF
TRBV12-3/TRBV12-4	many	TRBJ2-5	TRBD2	ASSPGTRAGAGETQY
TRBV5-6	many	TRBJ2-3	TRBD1	ASSSTGDRGNTDTQY
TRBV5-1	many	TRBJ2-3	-	ASSPRIRTDTQY
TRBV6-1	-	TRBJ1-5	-	TSTLPGTQKPQH
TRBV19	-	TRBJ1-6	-	ASSMQGTAPLH
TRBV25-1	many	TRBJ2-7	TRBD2	ASTGTTSYEQY
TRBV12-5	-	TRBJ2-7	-	ASGSGTNYEQY
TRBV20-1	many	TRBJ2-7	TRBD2	SARPETSGYEQY
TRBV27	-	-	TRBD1	ASSPGQGYEQF
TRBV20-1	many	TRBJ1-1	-	SAREGGDTEAF
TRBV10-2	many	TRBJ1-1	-	ASTWRESGTEAF
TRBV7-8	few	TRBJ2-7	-	ASSLTTLYEQY
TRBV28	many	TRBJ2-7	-	ASSLVTYEQY
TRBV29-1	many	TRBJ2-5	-	SVAGLWEETQY
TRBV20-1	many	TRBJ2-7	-	SAPVEGRYEQY
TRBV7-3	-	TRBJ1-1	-	AGSLITEAF
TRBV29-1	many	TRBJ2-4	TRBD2	SGWTSGGNIQY
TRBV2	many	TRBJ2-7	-	ASSDEDLGEKY
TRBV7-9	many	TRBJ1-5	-	ASSLWFGAGGNQPQH
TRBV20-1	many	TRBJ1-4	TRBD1	SARPGQGGKLF
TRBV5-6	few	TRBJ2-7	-	ASSFEAEQY
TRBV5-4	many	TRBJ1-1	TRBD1	ASSWGDRPYTEAF
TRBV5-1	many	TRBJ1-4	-	ASSLDDLLGKLF
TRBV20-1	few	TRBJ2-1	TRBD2	SASSRIALAGAEQF
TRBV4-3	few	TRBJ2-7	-	ASSQEGSHEQY
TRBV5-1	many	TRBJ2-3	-	ASSQGPGRTDTQY
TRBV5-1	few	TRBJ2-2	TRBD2	ASRSAGGPTGELF
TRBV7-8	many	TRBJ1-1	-	ASSSPEGGAEAF